The clone carrying this T cell receptor beta chain has ten or more counts. This entry belongs to a study of T cells in Graves' hyperthyroidism and ophthalmopathy. V was pared by 4 bases and J by 2 bases, with 9 bases of the junction left unmatched. The CDR3 has 15 residues. Germline CDR1 and CDR2: SGHRS and YFSETQ. RNA transcripts served as the template for amplifying TCR beta CDR3 regions. The HTBI set primed first-round TCR CDR3 RT-PCR. Each CDR3 protein is one row after TCRdb ran MiXCR on the multiplex PCR reads. The table lists approximately 520,000 distinct CDR3 sequences, around 22% of them singletons.

The V and J genes are TRBV5-1 and TRBJ2-7, with 7 bases matching TRBD2. The sequenced material came from blood. The receptor was derived from a woman aged 25 to 39 with Graves' ophthalmopathy. Here the CDR3 DNA reads TGCGCCAGCAGCAGCGGGACTGTACCGGCCTACGAGCAGTACTTC. Protein: CASSSGTVPAYEQYF.